The table lists the clone carrying this TCR beta chain with a count of one. The antigen is unknown. A junction end diverges from the germline sequence, so it may reflect a read error. The data were taken from a study of T cells in Graves' hyperthyroidism and ophthalmopathy. CDR1 and CDR2 (germline): SGHVS, FNYEAQ. This CDR3 spans 14 amino acids. TCR beta CDR3 sequences were amplified from RNA transcripts. A set of HTBI primers served as the primers for a first-round RT-PCR of the TCR CDR3. TCRdb re-derived calls from the multiplex PCR reads in MiXCR, one entry per CDR3 protein. Here the sample spans about 400,000 distinct CDR3 sequences, about 13% being singletons. Study findings and constraints: Ophthalmopathy, as predicted by the model, came a median roughly 6.3 months after the prediction.

Patients showing uncontrolled infection, other autoimmune disease, pregnancy or lactation were ineligible. Every diagnosis used clinical symptoms, serum thyroxine and TRAb, thyroid ultrasound and orbital computed tomography. Cells are PBMCs isolated from roughly 9.3 ml of fresh blood. Specimen: blood. This receptor was obtained from a woman between 18 and 29 years old with Graves' hyperthyroidism. This chain links TRBV7-6 with TRBJ2-5, with D possibly TRBD2 on 6 matching bases. CDR3 sequence: CASSQESGRETRYF. For the CDR3, the DNA is TGTGCCAGCAGCCAGGAGAGCGGGCGAGAGACCCGGTACTTC.